The following is a TCR beta chain sequence with its context. The sample holds a few counts of this clonotype. Its antigen is currently not known. Base qualities were left out, and no much larger clone turns up one base away. Library creation used 5' RACE. Sequenced on an Illumina HiSeq 2500. A second roughly 6 to 11 cycle PCR used a sample-barcoded 5' primer and a J-beta primer mix. A unique molecular identifier was introduced onto each TCR beta cDNA molecule by a template-switch 5' adaptor carrying 12 random nucleotides. Each sample yielded at least 2.5 million CDR3-containing paired-end reads. All of the RNA was converted into first-strand cDNA using the Mint cDNA synthesis kit, with a TRBC-specific oligonucleotide serving as the primer. After uracil-DNA glycosylase treatment, a first 18-cycle PCR used universal primers M1SS and BC2_uni_R on all cDNA. The paper's processing steps were these. Normalization of each sample was performed by random selection of 1 million high-quality reads, each carrying a distinct molecular identifier. Reads with shared molecular identifiers were discarded instead of being binned into consensus sequences. CDR3 identification, clonotype clustering and error correction used MiTCR with a Q25 quality threshold and the strictest error-elimination algorithm. A nonparametric unseen species model with Euler transformation was used to estimate a lower bound on total TCR beta diversity. TCRdb trimmed public reads at Q25 via fastp, called clones via MiXCR and kept in-frame beta chains. Rows are combined by CDR3 protein, so each entry shows the most common genes and DNA. TCRdb, rather than the study authors, made the V and J calls. The table for this sample lists roughly 1,800,000 distinct CDR3 sequences; 49% of them were counted only once. The ten largest clones add up to roughly 2% of the sample.

V is cut by 0 bases and J by 4 bases, and the space between the germline ends is 9 bases. From a lookup of the germline V gene (reference sequence), CDR1 and CDR2 are DFQATT and SNEGSKA. The CDR3 goes from the cysteine to the phenylalanine over 13 residues. Here the CDR3 DNA is all that survives: 39 bases in frame from base 1. Systemically healthy Caucasian individuals from Russia, 35 to 40 in total and aged 6 to 90 years, were included as donors. Each donor gave ten milliliters of peripheral blood, collected into EDTA-treated Vacutainer tubes. Ficoll-Paque density-gradient centrifugation was used to isolate PBMCs, with at least 6 million per sample. Total RNA, at least 5.5 micrograms per sample, was extracted from PBMCs with Trizol reagent. Naive CD45RAhigh/CD27high T cell percentages were measured by flow cytometry on a PBMC aliquot from every donor. The sample comes from a study of blood T cells in healthy people across ages (dated by TCRdb to 2015 to 2017). In the study overall: In model experiments, template switching captured about one uniquely barcoded TCR beta cDNA molecule for every two T cells. To avoid experimental bias, donors of different ages were randomly spread across the sequencing lanes. Two additional independent replicas of 1 million unique cDNA reads from the same blood draw were analyzed for two donors (one aged 18 to 30 and one aged 80 or older). Donors were grouped into four age groups: young (average approximately 16 years), middle-aged (roughly 37), aged (around 62) and long-lived (approximately 78). The study measured age-related changes in TCR beta repertoire diversity using deep sequencing normalized with unique cDNA molecular identifiers.

Paper-wide results and their limitations: Compared with the aged group, more naive CD4+ T cells, fewer expanded clones and increased TCR diversity were shown by the long-lived group, suggesting age selection. Because donor CMV infection status was unknown, age-related changes in expanded clonotypes were potentially confounded. Estimates of total diversity based on one million sequenced T cells were considered lower bounds and underestimates. Because profiling used bulk unsorted PBMCs, naive and antigen-experienced compartments could not be compared conclusively. Observed TCR beta diversity per million T cells fell roughly linearly with age, and a significant reduction was already apparent by age around 40. Observed TCR beta diversity correlated strongly with the percentage of naive T cells measured by flow cytometry.

The sample taken for sequencing was blood. This clonotype originated in a middle-aged woman in good health. Here the chain combines TRBV20-1 and TRBJ1-2; the D gene is perhaps TRBD1, on 5 matching bases. The nucleotide sequence is TGCAGTGCTAGAGAGAGGGGCTTCTATGGCTACACCTTC. Translation gives CSARERGFYGYTF.